This entry concerns a single TCR beta chain. Clones were sequenced by immunoSEQ multiplex PCR, and TCRdb holds only the in-frame ones, with some missing. The sample has about 210,000 clones, 89% seen once. These data belong to a study of blood T cell repertoires in COVID-19. Study details: Specimens from acute and convalescent COVID-19 originated in the United States, Italy and Spain. PBMCs, B-cell-depleted T cells, or T cells provided the cDNA or gDNA that made up the material.

Recruitment covered about two dozen US areas and drew participants whose ages spanned about 18 to 90 years. Assignments of participants to cohorts depended upon their own reported clinical history. CDR3 length: 15 amino acids. V was pared by 7 bases and J by 4 bases, with 6 bases of the junction left unmatched. CDR1 and CDR2 (germline): SNHLY, FYNNEI. The receptor was isolated from a woman younger than 35 who had recovered from COVID-19. The J gene is TRBJ1-4, the V gene TRBV2, with 10 bases lining up with TRBD1. Input material: PBMCs or T cells enriched from blood (not recorded which). The CDR3 region has the DNA TGTGCCAGCACCAGACAGGGGGCAGATAATGAAAAACTGTTTTTT. It specifies CASTRQGADNEKLFF.